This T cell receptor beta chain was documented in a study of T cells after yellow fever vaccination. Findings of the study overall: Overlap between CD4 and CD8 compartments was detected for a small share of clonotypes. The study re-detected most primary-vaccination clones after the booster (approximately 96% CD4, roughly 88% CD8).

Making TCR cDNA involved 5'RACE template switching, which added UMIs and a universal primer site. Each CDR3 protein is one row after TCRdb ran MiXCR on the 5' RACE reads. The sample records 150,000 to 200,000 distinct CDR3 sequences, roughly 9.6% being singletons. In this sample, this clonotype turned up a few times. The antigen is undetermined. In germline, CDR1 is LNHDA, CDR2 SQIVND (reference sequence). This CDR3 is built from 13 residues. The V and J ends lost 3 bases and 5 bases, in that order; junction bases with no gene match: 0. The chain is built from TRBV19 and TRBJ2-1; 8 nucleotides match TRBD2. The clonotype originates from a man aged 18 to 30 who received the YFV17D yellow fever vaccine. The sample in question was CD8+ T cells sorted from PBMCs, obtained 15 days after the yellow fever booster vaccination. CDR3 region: CASSIGGDNEQFF. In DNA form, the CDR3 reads TGTGCCAGTAGTATCGGGGGGGACAATGAGCAGTTCTTC.